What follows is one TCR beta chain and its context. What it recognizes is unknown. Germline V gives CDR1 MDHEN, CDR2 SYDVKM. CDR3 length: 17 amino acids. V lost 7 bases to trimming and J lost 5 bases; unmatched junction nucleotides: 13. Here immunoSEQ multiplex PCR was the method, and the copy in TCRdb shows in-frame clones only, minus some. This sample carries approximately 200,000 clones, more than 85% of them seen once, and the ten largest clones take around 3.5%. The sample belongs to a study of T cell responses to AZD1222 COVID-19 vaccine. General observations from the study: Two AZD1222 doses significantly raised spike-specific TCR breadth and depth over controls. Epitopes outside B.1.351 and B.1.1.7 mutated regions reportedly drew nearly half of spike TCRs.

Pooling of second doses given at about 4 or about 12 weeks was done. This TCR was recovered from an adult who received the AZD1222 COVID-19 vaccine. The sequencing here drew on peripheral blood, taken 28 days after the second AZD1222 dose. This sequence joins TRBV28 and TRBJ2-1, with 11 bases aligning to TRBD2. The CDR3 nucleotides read TGTGCCAGCAAGGATAGCGGGAGGGGTTACAACAACAATGAGCAGTTCTTC. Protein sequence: CASKDSGRGYNNNEQFF.